Each of the 17 T cell receptor beta chains below was sequenced from the same sample in a study of spatial heterogeneity in lung cancer. TCRdb reprocessed the 5' RACE reads with MiXCR, giving one entry per CDR3 protein. The repertoire holds a few thousand distinct CDR3 sequences, with 15% to 20% as singletons. Noted time point: sample taken at primary tumor resection. Study-wide findings and caveats: Tumoral mutation counts were tracked by counts of expanded intratumoral alpha and beta TCRs.

These receptors are not linked to any known antigen. The sequenced sample was lung tumor tissue, obtained at surgery. These receptors were taken from a male donor with early-stage non-small cell lung cancer.

This clonotype counts as medium-sized. The CDR3 nucleotides are TGTGCCAGCAGTGGGGTTACAACTAATGAAAAACTGTTTTTT. It specifies CASSGVTTNEKLFF. The rearrangement uses TRBV2 and TRBJ1-4; D ambiguous. The germline V gene encodes CDR1 SNHLY and CDR2 FYNNEI. Trimming shortened V by 4 bases and J by 0 bases, and 6 bases separated the two germline ends. The CDR3 contains 14 residues.

The V gene is TRBV7-9, the J gene TRBJ2-5; 10 nucleotides agree with TRBD1. The length of the CDR3 is 16 residues. Germline trimming cut 5 bases from V and 4 bases from J; bases unmatched to any gene: 10. CDR1 and CDR2 (germline): SEHNR, FQNEAQ (reference sequence). The CDR3 loop is CASSLTGTGVGETQYF. In DNA form, the CDR3 reads TGTGCCAGCAGCCTCACCGGGACAGGGGTGGGAGAGACCCAGTACTTC.

This clonotype has at least ten counts. V is TRBV15 and J is TRBJ2-2; D is undetermined. Germline V gene sequence: CDR1 LNHNV, CDR2 YYDKDF (reference sequence). The CDR3 contains 15 residues. Trimming took 3 bases from V and 5 from J, leaving 13 bases between them. CDR3 in DNA: TGTGCCACCAGCAGGGACGACGTCGGGACCGGGGAGCTGTTTTTT. It is translated as CATSRDDVGTGELFF.

By proportion, this clonotype is medium-sized (0.01 to 0.1%). The rearrangement joins TRBV7-9 to TRBJ1-5, with D possibly being TRBD1 (5 bases). The CDR3 sequence is 14 residues long. CDR1 and CDR2 from the germline V gene are SEHNR and FQNEAQ (reference sequence). The germline V and J ends were trimmed by 8 bases and 7 bases, with 18 bases remaining between them. The CDR3 bases are TGTGCCAGCGGGGACGCCGGACGAGGACAGCCCCAGCATTTT. Residues: CASGDAGRGQPQHF.

This chain links TRBV24-1 with TRBJ2-2; D perhaps matches TRBD2 (5 bases). CDR3 length: 15 residues. Germline V lookup: CDR1 KGHDR, CDR2 SFDVKD. V lost 5 bases to trimming and J lost 3 bases, with 12 bases between them. The CDR3 DNA reads as TGTGCCACCAGTGGTGGGAGATCGGACACCGGGGAGCTGTTTTTT. Protein: CATSGGRSDTGELFF.

By share of the sample, this clonotype is medium-sized. The J gene is TRBJ2-2, the V gene TRBV7-2; weak D call: TRBD1 (6 bases). The CDR3 is 15 residues long. Trimming removed 4 bases from V and 1 base from J, with 10 bases in between. CDR1 and CDR2 (germline): SGHTA, FQGNSA. DNA for the CDR3: TGTGCCAGCAGCTCGAAGACAGGGAACACCGGGGAGCTGTTTTTT. Translating it yields CASSSKTGNTGELFF.

This clonotype is judged medium-sized. The chain carries TRBV19 and TRBJ2-3; 8 nucleotides agree with TRBD1. The ends lost 3 bases at V and 0 bases at J; junction bases unmatched: 5. CDR1 LNHDA and CDR2 SQIVND come from the germline V gene (reference sequence). CDR3 length: 16 amino acids. For the CDR3, the DNA is TGTGCCAGTAGTATGTGGACAGGGAGTAGCACAGATACGCAGTATTTT. This encodes CASSMWTGSSTDTQYF.

This clonotype is labeled medium-sized. The chain recombines TRBV6-5 with TRBJ1-2; possible D gene TRBD1, 6 bases. Germline lookup yields CDR1 MNHEY and CDR2 SVGAGI. The CDR3 loop spans 15 amino acids. V was trimmed by 4 bases and J by 6 bases, leaving 18 bases between them. The CDR3 region has the DNA TGTGCCAGCAGTTTGAGACAGGCAGTCCTCGATGGCTACACCTTC. It translates to CASSLRQAVLDGYTF.

In its sample, this clonotype was seen a few times. This chain connects TRBV9 to TRBJ1-5; maybe TRBD1 (5 bases). With 0 bases removed from V and 2 bases from J, the gap between germline ends came to 9 bases. Germline V gene data show CDR1 as SGDLS and CDR2 as YYNGEE. This CDR3 has 15 residues. CDR3 loop: CASSVGQGGNQPQHF. For the CDR3, the DNA is TGTGCCAGCAGCGTAGGTCAGGGAGGCAATCAGCCCCAGCATTTT. The full variable domain, rest sourced from reference TRBV9 and TRBJ1-5, is DSGVTQTPKHLITATGQRVTLRCSPRSGDLSVYWYQQSLDQGLQFLIQYYNGEERAKGNILERFSAQQFPDLHSELNLSSLELGDSALYFCASSVGQGGNQPQHFGDGTRLSIL.

By its share, this clonotype is medium-sized. The rearrangement joins TRBV11-2 to TRBJ1-4; no reliable D call. V was cut by 0 bases and J by 4 bases, with 9 bases left in between. The V gene's germline CDR1 is SGHAT and CDR2 FQNNGV. The CDR3 is 15 amino acids. The CDR3, as DNA: TGTGCCAGCAGCTTAGATCGTGGATTTAATGAAAAACTGTTTTTT. Translation: CASSLDRGFNEKLFF.

This clonotype qualifies as medium-sized. The chain is built from TRBV12-3 or TRBV12-4 and TRBJ1-1; D unresolved. Trimming pared 1 base from V and 1 base from J, leaving 4 bases between. The CDR3 spans 13 residues. The CDR3 protein is CASSLGENTEAFF. The CDR3 nucleotides are TGTGCCAGCAGTTTAGGAGAGAACACTGAAGCTTTCTTT.

By proportion, this clonotype is medium-sized. The genes are TRBV28 and TRBJ2-3; either TRBD1 or TRBD2 may supply D (5 bases each). Germline V CDR1 and CDR2: MDHEN, SYDVKM. The CDR3 has 11 residues. Between the trimmed V and J ends, which lost 8 bases and 5 bases, there was a span of 8 bases. In DNA, the CDR3 is TGTGCCAGCGGGGGTCGAGATACGCAGTATTTT. Translation gives CASGGRDTQYF.

This clonotype was seen repeatedly, ten times or more. J is TRBJ2-1 and V is TRBV6-2 or TRBV6-3, with 8 bases that match TRBD2. CDR3 length equals 16 residues. Germline trimming cut 7 bases from V and 4 bases from J; bases unmatched to any gene: 12. Per germline, CDR1 MNHEY and CDR2 SVGEGT. The CDR3 sequence is CASNLRREGLYNEQFF. The CDR3 region has the DNA TGTGCCAGCAATTTAAGACGGGAGGGGTTGTACAATGAGCAGTTCTTC.

This clonotype rates as medium-sized. The chain recombines TRBV12-3 or TRBV12-4 with TRBJ1-4, with 8 nucleotides matching TRBD1. V trimming: 6 bases; J trimming: 8 bases; junction bases outside the gene matches: 8. The CDR3 has 14 amino acids. DNA for the CDR3: TGTGCCAGCAGCACTACGACAGGGGTCGAAAAACTGTTTTTT. Protein: CASSTTTGVEKLFF.

As to this clonotype: This could be a read error, since a much larger clone is one nucleotide away. V gene TRBV11-3 combines with J gene TRBJ2-5, with D maybe TRBD2 (5 bases). From germline, CDR1 is SGHNT and CDR2 YENEEA. The CDR3 totals 13 residues. The CDR3 protein is CVSSFEGEETQYF. The CDR3 DNA reads TGTGTCAGCAGCTTCGAGGGAGAGGAGACCCAGTACTTC.

This clonotype came up many times. CDR3 DNA sequence: TGCAGTGCCAGTGGGGGTGGAATTCAGCCCCAGCATTTT. Protein sequence: CSASGGGIQPQHF. The chain is built from TRBV20-1 and TRBJ1-5; D possibly corresponds to TRBD1 (5 bases). CDR1 DFQATT and CDR2 SNEGSKA come from the germline V gene (reference sequence). CDR3 length: 13 residues. Trimming took off 6 bases at V and 6 bases at J, with 15 bases between the two ends.

This clonotype rates as medium-sized. CDR3 sequence reads: CASSLNTEAFF. In DNA, the CDR3 is TGTGCCAGCAGCTTGAACACTGAAGCTTTCTTT. This rearrangement joins TRBV7-9 to TRBJ1-1; D is uncertain. This CDR3 has 11 amino acids. Per the germline V gene, CDR1 is SEHNR and CDR2 is FQNEAQ (reference sequence). Trimming pared 3 bases from V and 1 base from J, leaving 0 bases between.